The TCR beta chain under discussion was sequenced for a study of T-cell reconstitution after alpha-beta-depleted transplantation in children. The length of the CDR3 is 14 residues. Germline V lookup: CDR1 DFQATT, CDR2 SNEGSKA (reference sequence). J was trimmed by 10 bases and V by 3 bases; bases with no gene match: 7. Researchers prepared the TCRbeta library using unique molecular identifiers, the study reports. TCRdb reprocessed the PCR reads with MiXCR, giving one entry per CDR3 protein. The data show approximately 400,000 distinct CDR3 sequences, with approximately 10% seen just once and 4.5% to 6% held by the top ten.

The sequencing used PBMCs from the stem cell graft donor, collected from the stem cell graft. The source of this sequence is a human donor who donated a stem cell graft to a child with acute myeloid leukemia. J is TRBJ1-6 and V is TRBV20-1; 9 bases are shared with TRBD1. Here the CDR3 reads CSASAGTGNSPLHF. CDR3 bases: TGCAGTGCTAGTGCCGGGACAGGGAACTCACCCCTCCACTTT.